This note documents a single TCR beta chain sequence. This entry belongs to a study of multiple sclerosis patients with progressive multifocal leukoencephalopathy. As to time point: before natalizumab initiation. The V gene's germline CDR1 is MNHNY and CDR2 SVGAGI (reference sequence). The CDR3 covers 12 residues. The V gene lost 5 bases and the J gene lost 4 bases, with 8 bases spanning the gap. Assay used: immunoSEQ multiplex PCR; TCRdb lists only in-frame clones, some missing. The sample shows tens of thousands of clones, around 89% of them seen only once. This receptor was obtained from a human donor with multiple sclerosis. Material for sequencing was PBMCs. The chain carries TRBV6-6 and TRBJ1-1, with D tentatively TRBD1 (5 bases). The CDR3 loop reads CASSRGGTEAFF. Here the CDR3 DNA reads TGTGCCAGCAGTCGGGGGGGCACTGAAGCTTTCTTT.